This T cell receptor (beta chain) was obtained from a study of T cell repertoires in cytomegalovirus infection. For the study at large: Public TCR beta signature analysis indicated the presence of both CMV infection and matching HLA type. The study's findings and limits: Cumulative frequency (of public TCR beta family members) identified carriers of CMV plus the relevant HLA.

TCRdb independently ran MiXCR on the reads; one entry per CDR3 protein. The repertoire holds some 350,000 distinct CDR3 sequences, with approximately 32% as singletons. Notes on this clonotype: The target antigen is unknown.

Per germline, CDR1 MNHNS and CDR2 SASEGT. This CDR3 has 13 residues. The V and J ends lost 5 bases and 9 bases respectively, with 14 bases between them. The rearrangement uses TRBV6-1 and TRBJ1-5; no clear D gene. This clonotype originated in a human donor in good health (CMV status not recorded). Some clones in this sample may be carry-over from other donors' samples. This sample comprised cultured PBMCs, obtained from culture after CMV antigen stimulation. The DNA for the CDR3 is TGTGCCAGCAGTTATTCCCCTTGGAGGCCCCAGCATTTT. This codes for CASSYSPWRPQHF.